The clone carrying this TCR beta chain was counted between two and nine times. Its cognate antigen is unknown. This sample was taken from a study of T cells after yellow fever vaccination. Overall study: SMART-Seq v4 Ultra Low Input prepared libraries from low-cell fractions.

A process of 5'RACE template switching, which added a universal primer site and UMIs, was used to make TCR cDNA. TCRdb recomputed calls from the 5' RACE reads with MiXCR, one row per CDR3 protein. The sample contains approximately 550,000 distinct CDR3 sequences, about 19% of which appear only once. Notes on the study in general: The secondary response showed a weaker magnitude and a faster peak, day 5 versus 15. Contamination of FACS-sorted repertoires by abundant clonotypes from the bulk population could occur.

The receptor's source is a man aged 25 to 45 who received the YFV17D yellow fever vaccine. The sample was PBMCs, taken 15 days after the yellow fever booster vaccination.

CDR3 loop: CASSPRQQGASNEAFF. The CDR3 coding sequence is TGTGCCAGCTCACCACGCCAACAGGGGGCGTCGAATGAAGCTTTCTTT. This sequence joins TRBV18 and TRBJ1-1, with 9 bases fitting TRBD1. The ends lost 1 base at V and 7 bases at J; junction bases unmatched: 10. This CDR3 comprises 16 residues. CDR1 KGHSH and CDR2 LQKENI come from the germline V gene.